This TCR beta chain came from a study of beta chain features in type 1 diabetes (dated by TCRdb to the late 2010s). Regarding the research as a whole: Patients and healthy donors did not differ in mean age, gender distribution, total cell number or subset yield. Naive and central memory subsets were obtained from all 30 or so donors, but regulatory and stem cell-like memory subsets were isolated from only 8 patients and roughly eight healthy donors. The study compared TCRB repertoires of sorted circulating CD4+ T cell subsets between recently diagnosed type 1 diabetes patients and matched healthy donors. Across all samples, some 100,000,000 sorted cells were examined, and cell number per subset correlated strongly with RNA yield.

The entire amount of isolated RNA was reverse transcribed using the High Capacity cDNA Reverse Transcription Kit, so the sequenced TCRB transcripts were expressed ones. Deep immunoSEQ sequencing was performed on naive, central memory and regulatory T cell samples, with an average of around 3.4 million total reads per sample. After sorted cells were lysed in RLT buffer, RNA was extracted with DNase-treated RNeasy Micro or Mini kits, with the choice depending on cell number. To prevent cross-contamination, each cell subset was processed individually, whereas patient and healthy donor samples were processed jointly. The immunoSEQ multiplex PCR was used to amplify TCRB sequences from cDNA, generating 87-bp fragments that spanned the CDR3 region. Sequencing of the amplicons was performed on the Illumina HiSeq platform. On the authors' methods: Synthetic template baselines were used to correct PCR bias computationally, reads within Hamming distance 2 were collapsed together, and singletons that could not be merged were discarded. Reads were aligned against IMGT so that V, D and J genes, CDR3 length and insertions or deletions at six rearrangement sites could be assigned. Within each subset, clonotype counts were normalized to sorted cell number, after which true diversity and Gini coefficients were computed with the tcR R package. The overlap coefficient, calculated on TCRB nucleotide sequences, was used to measure repertoire sharing. Out-of-frame TCRB sequences from naive cells were analyzed as a proxy for the pre-selection repertoire. TCRdb's version of the immuneACCESS table is confined to in-frame rearrangements and falls short of the full clone set. An unresolved V gene accounts for under half of the shortfall where checked; the remainder is of unknown origin. V and J calls and clone size come straight from that table; D and trimming were deduced from the DNA. A total of 430,000 or so clones appear in this sample, over 9.5% of them only once. Jointly, the top ten make up approximately 0.045% of the sample.

On this clone itself: Its antigen is unknown. No quality values exist for individual bases; no much larger clone is one base distant.

Results and caveats for the whole study, not just this receptor: HLA sub-analyses involved small numbers of individuals, so any influence of HLA type on TCRB rearrangement remained unresolved. Because cDNA was sequenced instead of genomic DNA, highly expressing activated cells could be over-represented, though the groups showed no difference in activation or CD3 levels. Type 1 diabetes patients showed a moderate but significant shortening of TCRB CDR3 length in all four CD4+ subsets. Naive, central memory and regulatory TCRB repertoires appeared more similar among patients than among healthy donors. Shorter templates might be favored by PCR, yet because patient and control samples were amplified and corrected together, any such skew would affect both groups equally. At VDJ recombination sites, patients with type 1 diabetes made fewer insertions and deleted more nucleotides, a pattern implying thymic rearrangement abnormalities.

The germline V gene encodes CDR1 SGDLS and CDR2 YYNGEE. V loses 4 bases at its end and J loses 9 bases; junction bases beyond the gene matches: 16. The CDR3, from cysteine to phenylalanine, totals 16 residues. Only the CDR3 portion is preserved as DNA: 48 bases, with reading frame beginning at the first base. From each donor, a single peripheral blood sample of 95 to 150 mL on average was drawn into heparinised tubes. A BD FACSAria II was used to sort naive, central memory, regulatory and stem cell-like memory CD4+ T cells with a panel that included CD45RO, CCR7, CD25, CD127, CD95 and CD27. Every sorted population had a purity above 95%. PBMCs were isolated immediately by Lymphoprep density gradient centrifugation and stained directly without culture. To minimize batch effects, samples were stained and sorted in pairs, one healthy donor with one patient per experiment.

The sequence derives from a woman in her late teens or twenties in good health. The rearranged chain carries TRBV9 and TRBJ2-1; 7 bases in the junction line up with TRBD2. Sequenced: naive CD4+ T cells from blood. This sample's cell subset or site label indicates: true naive CD4+ T cells. The CDR3 region reads CASSPRDYHFGGEQFF. The nucleotide sequence is TGTGCCAGCAGCCCCCGGGACTACCACTTTGGGGGTGAGCAGTTCTTC.